This T cell receptor beta chain was documented in a study of shared clonotypes between healthy human individuals. V dropped 2 bases and J dropped 1 base, with 9 bases sitting between them. CDR3 length equals 15 residues. Germline assignment: CDR1 MGHRA and CDR2 YSYEKL. Sequencing was performed on unsorted PBMC DNA using ten immunoSEQ deep assay plates. Assay: immunoSEQ multiplex PCR; the TCRdb copy retains only in-frame clones and omits some. The sample includes some 530,000 clones, approximately 82% of them seen just once. The chain carries TRBV4-1 and TRBJ2-1; D may be TRBD2 (5 bases). The source is a woman aged 40 to 50 in good health. Some clones in this sample may be carry-over from other donors' samples. The sample taken for sequencing was PBMCs. CDR3 amino acids: CASSQLAGSYNEQFF. The CDR3 DNA reads TGCGCCAGCAGCCAACTCGCGGGTTCCTACAATGAGCAGTTCTTC.